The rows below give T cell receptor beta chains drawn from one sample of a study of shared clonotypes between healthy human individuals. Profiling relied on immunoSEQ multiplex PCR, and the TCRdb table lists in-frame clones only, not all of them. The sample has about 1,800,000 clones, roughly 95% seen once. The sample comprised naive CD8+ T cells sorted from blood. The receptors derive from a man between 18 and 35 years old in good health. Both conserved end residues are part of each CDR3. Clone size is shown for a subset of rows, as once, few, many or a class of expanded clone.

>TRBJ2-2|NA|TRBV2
CASSAGSTGELFF
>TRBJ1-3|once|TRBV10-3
CATLDASSGNTIYF
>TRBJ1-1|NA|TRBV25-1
CASSPHTEAFF
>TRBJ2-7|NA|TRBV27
CASSPERGGQDEQYF
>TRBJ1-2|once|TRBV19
CASSIDFGRVYGYTF
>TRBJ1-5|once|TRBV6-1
CASSTNFDQPQHF
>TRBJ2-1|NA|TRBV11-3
CASSHMSGLGEQFF
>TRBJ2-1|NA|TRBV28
CASSLYAGSSDEQFF
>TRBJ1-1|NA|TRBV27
CASSLRQGYTEAFF
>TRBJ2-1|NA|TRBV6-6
CASSLGTSGIYNEQFF
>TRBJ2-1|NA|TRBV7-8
CASSLRLAGASSYNEQFF
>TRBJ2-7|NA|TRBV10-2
CASSEGDTYEQYF
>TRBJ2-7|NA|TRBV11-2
CASSLGNYEQYF
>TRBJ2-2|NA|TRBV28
CASSFRPTTGELFF
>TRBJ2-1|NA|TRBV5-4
CASSLGGNEQFF
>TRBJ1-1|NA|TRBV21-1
CASSKVVSGQNTEAFF
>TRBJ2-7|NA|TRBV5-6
CAIGSEVNGGYEQYF
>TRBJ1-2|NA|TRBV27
CASSLRGTANYGYTF
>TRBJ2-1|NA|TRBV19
CASNDYGEGENEQFF
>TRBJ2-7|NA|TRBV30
CAWSVRGGGYEQYF
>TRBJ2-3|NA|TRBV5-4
CASSLTGALMRGDTQYF
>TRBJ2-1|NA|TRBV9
CASSVEGLAINEQFF
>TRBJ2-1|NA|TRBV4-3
CASSQDGLVLGNEQFF
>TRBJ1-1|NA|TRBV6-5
CASRPRGMTEAFF
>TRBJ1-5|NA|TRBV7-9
CASSPDYSNQPQHF
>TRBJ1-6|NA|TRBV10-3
CAISVDTDNSPLHF
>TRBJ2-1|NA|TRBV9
CASSVEGVGIEQFF
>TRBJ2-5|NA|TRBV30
CAWSVWGETQYF
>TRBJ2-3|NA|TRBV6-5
CASSRRGGRTDTQYF
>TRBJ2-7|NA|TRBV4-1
CASSPTVSSYEQYF
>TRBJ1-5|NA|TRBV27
CASNTQGPNQPQHF
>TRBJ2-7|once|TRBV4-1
CASSQATGDEQYF
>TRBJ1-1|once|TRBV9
CASSVVGGIAEAFF